A single sample gave rise to the 28 T cell receptor beta chains below, sequenced in a study of CD8+CD57+ T cells in acquired aplastic anemia. Genomic DNA was employed as the template in profiling TCR beta VDJ and CDR3. TCRdb itself ran the reads through MiXCR, one entry per CDR3 protein. The data hold some 140,000 distinct CDR3 sequences, with 35% to 50% observed a single time. Sequenced material: sorted CD4+, CD8+, or CD8+CD57+ T cells (not recorded which) from PBMCs. Receptors originate from a human donor in good health, serving as a control.

A remark on this clonotype: Being one base from a much bigger clone, this may be a read error. The chain uses TRBV5-1 and TRBJ1-2, with 8 bases fitting TRBD1. The V gene end was trimmed by 4 bases and the J gene end by 4 bases; junction bases not matched to a gene: 12. Looked up from germline, CDR1 is SGHRS and CDR2 is YFSETQ. There are 16 residues in the CDR3. The chain's CDR3 is CASSVDTGGSTYGYTF. The CDR3 DNA follows: TGCGCCAGCAGCGTAGACACAGGGGGGTCAACCTATGGCTACACCTTC.

The chain employs TRBV10-3 and TRBJ2-7; D ambiguous. This CDR3 has 13 amino acids. V dropped 6 bases and J dropped 2 bases, with 11 bases sitting between them. The germline CDR1 and CDR2 sequences are ENHRY and SYGVKD. The CDR3 DNA is TGTGCCATCAGCCTTGAACCAACCTACGAGCAGTACTTC. Translated: CAISLEPTYEQYF.

This clonotype was counted a single time. A read error may explain this, as a much larger clone is one base away. V gene TRBV5-1 combines with J gene TRBJ2-2, with TRBD1 matching over 9 bases. With V trimmed by 4 bases and J by 6 bases, 7 bases remained unmatched. Germline assignment: CDR1 SGHRS and CDR2 YFSETQ. The CDR3 runs 15 residues. DNA for the CDR3: TGCGCCAGCAGCCGACAGGGGGTATACTCCGGGGAGCTGTTTTTT. Encoded protein: CASSRQGVYSGELFF.

The chain carries TRBV9 and TRBJ2-7; 10 bases agree with TRBD1. Germline CDR1 reads SGDLS; CDR2 reads YYNGEE. The CDR3 loop spans 15 amino acids. Trimming took 4 bases from V and 4 from J; bases not matched to a gene: 8. CDR3 loop: CASSQGTGEIYEQYF. CDR3 nucleotide sequence: TGTGCCAGCAGCCAAGGGACAGGGGAGATATACGAGCAGTACTTC.

There are many counts of this clonotype. The chain joins TRBV7-2 to TRBJ1-6, with D unresolved. Per the germline V gene, CDR1 is SGHTA and CDR2 is FQGNSA. This CDR3 has 13 amino acids. Trimming removed 2 bases from V and 10 bases from J, with 9 bases in between. CDR3 amino acids: CASSLPYLSPLHF. In DNA form, the CDR3 reads TGTGCCAGCAGCTTACCCTACCTGTCACCCCTCCACTTT.

The chain recombines TRBV5-1 with TRBJ2-7, with 8 bases identical to TRBD2. This CDR3 is built from 17 residues. The V and J ends lost 3 bases and 2 bases, in that order; junction bases with no gene match: 13. CDR1 is SGHRS and CDR2 is YFSETQ in the germline V gene. The CDR3 protein is CASSSGGLFQTTYEQYF. Written as DNA, the CDR3 is TGCGCCAGCAGCTCGGGAGGGTTATTCCAGACTACCTACGAGCAGTACTTC. Full variable domain (outside the CDR3, taken from reference TRBV5-1 and TRBJ2-7): KAGVTQTPRYLIKTRGQQVTLSCSPISGHRSVSWYQQTPGQGLQFLFEYFSETQRNKGNFPGRFSGRQFSNSRSEMNVSTLELGDSALYLCASSSGGLFQTTYEQYFGPGTRLTVT.

This clonotype appeared many times. The rearrangement joins TRBV6-1 to TRBJ2-2; TRBD1 might be the D (5 bases). Germline V gives CDR1 MNHNS, CDR2 SASEGT. The length of the CDR3 is 16 residues. Between the trimmed V and J ends, which lost 1 base and 4 bases, there was a span of 13 bases. In DNA, the CDR3 is TGTGCCAGCAGTGAAGTATCAGGGTCCCTCACCGGGGAGCTGTTTTTT. Protein: CASSEVSGSLTGELFF.

For this clonotype: Being one base from a much bigger clone, this may be a read error. The chain recombines TRBV5-1 with TRBJ2-1; D ambiguous. The CDR3 sequence is 13 residues long. Deletions cut 0 bases from V and 12 bases from J, with 13 bases between. The germline V gene encodes CDR1 SGHRS and CDR2 YFSETQ. CDR3 loop: CASSLEGVSGQFF. CDR3 DNA sequence: TGCGCCAGCAGCTTGGAGGGTGTGAGTGGGCAGTTCTTC.

This clonotype was seen at least ten times. The chain recombines TRBV5-4 with TRBJ1-1; tentatively, D is TRBD1 (6 bases). The V gene's germline CDR1 is SGHNT and CDR2 YYREEE (reference sequence). This CDR3 is built from 14 residues. V lost 5 bases and J 1 base, leaving 12 bases between the germline ends. CDR3 sequence: CASRPDRKNTEAFF. The CDR3 DNA sequence: TGTGCCAGCAGGCCGGACAGAAAGAACACTGAAGCTTTCTTT.

This clonotype was seen at least ten times. The rearrangement uses TRBV19 and TRBJ1-1, with unresolved D. V lost 1 base, J lost 1 base, and 13 bases lay in between. The CDR3 has 16 residues. Germline assignment: CDR1 LNHDA and CDR2 SQIVND (reference sequence). CDR3 region: CASSIALRRSNTEAFF. The CDR3 DNA reads TGTGCCAGTAGTATAGCCCTCAGGAGATCGAACACTGAAGCTTTCTTT.

The V gene is TRBV5-4, the J gene TRBJ2-7, with TRBD1 matching over 11 bases. The CDR3 runs 15 residues. The germline CDR1 and CDR2 sequences are SGHNT and YYREEE (reference sequence). J lost 4 bases, V lost 4 bases, and 7 bases had no gene match. CDR3 loop: CASSPPGQGGYEQYF. The CDR3 DNA sequence: TGTGCCAGCAGCCCGCCGGGACAGGGGGGTTACGAGCAGTACTTC.

The chain combines TRBV5-1 with TRBJ2-7; a weak D match, TRBD2 (8 bases). The germline V gene encodes CDR1 SGHRS and CDR2 YFSETQ. The germline V and J ends were trimmed by 1 base and 4 bases, with 18 bases remaining between them. This CDR3 is built from 16 residues. The CDR3 loop is CASSLKGLGGKYEQYF. CDR3 bases: TGCGCCAGCAGCTTGAAGGGACTAGGGGGCAAGTACGAGCAGTACTTC.

This clonotype was seen at least ten times. A single base separates this from a much larger clone, so it may be a read error. This chain joins TRBV20-1 and TRBJ2-7; D not certain. The CDR3 consists of 13 residues. The germline CDR1 and CDR2 sequences are DFQATT and SNEGSKA (reference sequence). CDR3: CGASDSGYYEQYF. DNA for the CDR3: TGCGGTGCTTCCGACTCGGGCTACTACGAGCAGTACTTC.

This clonotype was found many times. The chain joins TRBV24-1 to TRBJ1-1; D is uncertain. V lost 9 bases, J lost 1 base, and 14 bases lay in between. The CDR3 length is 14 residues. Looked up from germline, CDR1 is KGHDR and CDR2 is SFDVKD. CDR3 region: CATPGRQWNTEAFF. In nucleotides, the CDR3 is TGTGCCACCCCTGGGAGGCAATGGAACACTGAAGCTTTCTTT.

CDR3 nucleotides: TGTGCCAGCAGCCTCCAGGGGGCAGGGTACTCACCCCTCCACTTT. Protein sequence: CASSLQGAGYSPLHF. This chain connects TRBV11-2 to TRBJ1-6; 8 bases fit TRBD1. The CDR3 has 15 residues. V was pared by 5 bases and J by 10 bases, with 10 bases of the junction left unmatched. The germline V gene encodes CDR1 SGHAT and CDR2 FQNNGV.

The chain employs TRBV5-1 and TRBJ2-1; 12 bases are a match to TRBD2. CDR1 and CDR2 from the germline V gene are SGHRS and YFSETQ. The CDR3 extends over 18 amino acids. V lost 3 bases and J lost 7; bases outside the gene matches: 14. For the CDR3, the DNA is TGCGCCAGCAGCTCTCGCCCCCTACTAGCGGGAGGCGGTAATGAGCAGTTCTTC. It yields the protein CASSSRPLLAGGGNEQFF.

This sequence joins TRBV7-6 and TRBJ2-7; weak D call: TRBD1 (6 bases). V lost 5 bases, J lost 3 bases, and 11 bases lay in between. Germline V CDR1 and CDR2: SGHVS, FNYEAQ. The length of the CDR3 is 13 residues. Written as DNA, the CDR3 is TGTGCCAGCAGCAATCGACAGGACTACGAGCAGTACTTC. This codes for CASSNRQDYEQYF.

J is TRBJ2-7 and V is TRBV19; 10 nucleotides agree with TRBD1. The CDR3 is 15 amino acids. Germline V lookup: CDR1 LNHDA, CDR2 SQIVND (reference sequence). Unmatched junction bases numbered 6, after V lost 4 bases and J lost 3 bases. The CDR3 coding sequence is TGTGCCAGTAGTACCCCGGGACAGGGGAGCTACGAGCAGTACTTC. This sequence encodes CASSTPGQGSYEQYF.

V usage is TRBV29-1 and J usage is TRBJ2-6, with D possibly TRBD1 on 6 matching bases. The CDR3 has 14 residues. The germline V gene has CDR1 SQVTM and CDR2 ANQGSEA. With 4 bases removed from V and 0 bases from J, the gap between germline ends came to 7 bases. CDR3 amino acids: CSVVGGSGANVLTF. The CDR3 DNA reads TGCAGCGTTGTAGGGGGCTCTGGGGCCAACGTCCTGACTTTC.

This clonotype has ten or more counts. The rearrangement joins TRBV10-1 to TRBJ2-3, with D hard to call. The CDR3 consists of 13 residues. Germline V gives CDR1 WNHNN, CDR2 SYGVQD (reference sequence). Between the trimmed V and J ends, which lost 2 bases and 6 bases, there was a span of 9 bases. The CDR3 loop reads CASSENQPDTQYF. CDR3 in DNA: TGCGCCAGCAGTGAGAACCAGCCGGATACGCAGTATTTT.

This clonotype was picked up many times. J is TRBJ2-5 and V is TRBV7-9; D is undetermined. The CDR3 loop spans 10 amino acids. Germline values: CDR1 SEHNR, CDR2 FQNEAQ (reference sequence). The V and J ends lost 5 bases and 5 bases respectively, with 3 bases between them. DNA for the CDR3: TGTGCCAGCAGCGTGGAGACCCAGTACTTC. It yields the protein CASSVETQYF.

On this clonotype: This clone may be a read error of a much larger clone one base away. Lacking the conserved final phenylalanine or tryptophan, this CDR3 likely reflects a read error. The chain recombines TRBV28 with TRBJ1-2; 7 bases match TRBD1. Germline CDR1 and CDR2: MDHEN and SYDVKM. The CDR3 runs to 13 residues. The junction had 4 bases not matched to a gene; V was cut back by 5 bases and J by 4 bases. The DNA of the CDR3 is TGTGCCAGCAGTCGGGGGGACAGCTATGGCTACACCCTC. Protein: CASSRGDSYGYTL.

V and J are TRBV7-9 and TRBJ2-1; D perhaps matches TRBD2 (6 bases). V shed 1 base and J shed 12 bases, with 13 bases lying between them. Germline CDR1 SEHNR, CDR2 FQNEAQ (reference sequence). This CDR3 region has 13 residues. CDR3 loop: CASSLVGGWGQFF. In DNA, the CDR3 is TGTGCCAGCAGCTTAGTAGGAGGGTGGGGGCAGTTCTTC.

Points on this clonotype: A read error may account for a junction end that differs from germline. The gene calls are TRBV20-1 and TRBJ2-7, with a possible D match to TRBD2 (7 bases). The germline V gene has CDR1 DFQATT and CDR2 SNEGSKA (reference sequence). The CDR3 is made up of 13 amino acids. The CDR3 is CGARSRGGLEQYF. CDR3 DNA sequence: TGCGGTGCTAGGTCGAGGGGGGGCCTTGAGCAGTACTTC.

This clonotype was found many times. The chain recombines TRBV20-1 with TRBJ2-7; no reliable D call. CDR3 size: 11 residues. Germline V gene sequence: CDR1 DFQATT, CDR2 SNEGSKA (reference sequence). V lost 3 bases, J lost 4 bases, and 7 bases lay in between. The CDR3 loop is CSARGGYEQYF. CDR3 bases: TGCAGTGCTAGGGGTGGGTACGAGCAGTACTTC.

At least ten counts were recorded for this clonotype. The chain uses TRBV30 and TRBJ1-2; 7 positions match TRBD1. The V segment lost 3 bases and the J segment 11 bases; nucleotides outside the gene matches: 6. The CDR3 has 11 residues. Germline CDR1 is GTSNPN and CDR2 is SVGIG (reference sequence). The CDR3 nucleotides read TGTGCCTGGAGCGACAGGGTCGGTTACACCTTC. Residues: CAWSDRVGYTF.

The sample holds many counts of this clonotype. The chain is built from TRBV6-1 and TRBJ2-2; D is ambiguous. CDR3 length: 13 residues. V lost 8 bases and J lost 1, with 8 bases in between. From germline, CDR1 is MNHNS and CDR2 SASEGT. The CDR3 protein is CASWAENTGELFF. CDR3 DNA: TGTGCCAGCTGGGCAGAGAACACCGGGGAGCTGTTTTTT.

The J gene is TRBJ1-5, the V gene TRBV25-1; D is perhaps TRBD1 (6 bases). Looked up from germline, CDR1 is MGHDK and CDR2 is SYGVNS. V was shortened by 1 base and J by 5 bases, with 12 bases between the two germline ends. The CDR3 has 15 residues. CDR3 sequence (DNA): TGTGCCAGCAGTGAATCTGCAGGGGCGGATCAGCCCCAGCATTTT. This translates into CASSESAGADQPQHF.